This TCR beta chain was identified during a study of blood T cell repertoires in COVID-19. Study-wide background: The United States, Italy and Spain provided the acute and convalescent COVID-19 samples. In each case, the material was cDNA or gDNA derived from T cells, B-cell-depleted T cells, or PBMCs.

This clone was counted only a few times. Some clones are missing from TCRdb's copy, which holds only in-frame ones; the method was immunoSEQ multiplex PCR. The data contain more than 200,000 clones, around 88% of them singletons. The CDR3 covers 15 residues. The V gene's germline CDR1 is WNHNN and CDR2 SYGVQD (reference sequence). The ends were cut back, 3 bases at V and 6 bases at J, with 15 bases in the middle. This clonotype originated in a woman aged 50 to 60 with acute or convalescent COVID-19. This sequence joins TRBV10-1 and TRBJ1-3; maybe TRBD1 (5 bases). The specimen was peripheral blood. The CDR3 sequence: CASSDSGDQANTIYF. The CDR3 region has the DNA TGCGCCAGCAGTGACTCGGGGGATCAAGCAAACACCATATATTTT.